A selection of T cell receptor beta chains follows, all from one sample in a study of OX40 agonist ivuxolimab in advanced cancers. Only in-frame clones appear in the TCRdb table, and some are missing; sequencing was by immunoSEQ multiplex PCR. This sample carries 150,000 to 190,000 clones, approximately 94% of them seen once, and the ten largest clones take under 0.4%. Sequenced here: CD4+ or CD8+ T cells sorted from blood, sampled in a trial of the OX40 agonist ivuxolimab. The source is an adult with an advanced solid tumor such as melanoma, head and neck, liver or kidney cancer. Each CDR3 is given with its conserved first and last residue. The D gene is left open where the match is weak. The size field is filled for only some rows; it gives once, few, many or a size class.

D gene	V gene	J gene	clone size	CDR3 DNA	CDR3 protein
NA	TRBV5-1	TRBJ1-1	few	TGCGCCAGCAGCGTGCAGGGAGGGAACACTGAAGCTTTCTTT	CASSVQGGNTEAFF
NA	TRBV5-1	TRBJ1-2	few	TGCGCCAGCAGCTTGAGGACGTCAGGTGGCTACACCTTC	CASSLRTSGGYTF
TRBD1	TRBV5-1	TRBJ2-1	NA	TGCGCCAGCAGCCCCCGGGACAGGGGGCTCGATGAGCAGTTCTTC	CASSPRDRGLDEQFF
TRBD1	TRBV7-6	TRBJ1-4	once	TGTGCCAGCAGCTTGGGACAGGGGTATGAAAAACTGTTTTTT	CASSLGQGYEKLFF
TRBD2	TRBV19	TRBJ2-7	NA	TGTGCCAGTAGTAATAGCGGGAGGGCCCCCTACGAGCAGTACTTC	CASSNSGRAPYEQYF
TRBD1	TRBV18	TRBJ2-7	NA	TGTGCCAGCTCACGCCTCGGGACAGATACCTACGAGCAGTACTTC	CASSRLGTDTYEQYF
NA	TRBV5-8	TRBJ2-7	NA	TGTGCCAGCAGCCCCCGCACAGGAACCTACGAGCAGTACTTC	CASSPRTGTYEQYF
NA	TRBV7-2	TRBJ1-3	once	TGTGCCAGCAGCTTAGTTGGGGCAGGTGGAAACACCATATATTTT	CASSLVGAGGNTIYF
TRBD1	TRBV11-2	TRBJ2-1	NA	TGTGCCAGCAGCACGTTACCGGGACAGGGGTACAATGAGCAGTTCTTC	CASSTLPGQGYNEQFF
NA	TRBV18	TRBJ2-5	NA	TGTGCCAGCTCGCCAGGAACCCAAGAGACCCAGTACTTC	CASSPGTQETQYF
NA	TRBV5-1	TRBJ2-7	NA	TGCGCCAGCAGCTTGAGTCCAGGGGCATCCTACGAGCAGTACTTC	CASSLSPGASYEQYF
NA	TRBV5-6	TRBJ1-2	NA	TGTGCCAGCACCTCCTTACAAATTAACTATGGCTACACCTTC	CASTSLQINYGYTF
NA	TRBV7-9	TRBJ2-7	NA	TGTGCCAGCAGCTCACTAGCTTCCCGCCGTCAGCAGTACTTC	CASSSLASRRQQYF
NA	TRBV7-2	TRBJ1-3	NA	TGTGCCACGGGGTCTTCTAGTAGCTCTGGAAACACCATATATTTT	CATGSSSSSGNTIYF
NA	TRBV18	TRBJ2-7	NA	TGTGCCAGCTCACCACCTCCGGAGGGTATTCCCTACGAGCAGTACTTC	CASSPPPEGIPYEQYF
TRBD2	TRBV28	TRBJ2-7	NA	TGTGCCAGCAGTTTAAGCGCGGGAGGGCCCCTCTACGAGCAGTACTTC	CASSLSAGGPLYEQYF
TRBD2	TRBV7-9	TRBJ2-5	NA	TGTGCCAGCAGCTTGACTAGCACACAAGAGACCCAGTACTTC	CASSLTSTQETQYF
NA	TRBV7-2	TRBJ1-5	NA	TGTGCCAGCAGCCCCAGGTCAGGTAGCAATCAGCCCCAGCATTTT	CASSPRSGSNQPQHF
TRBD1	TRBV11-2	TRBJ2-6	NA	TGTGCCAGCAGCTCCCCCGGGACAGGGTATTCCGGGGCCAACGTCCTGACTTTC	CASSSPGTGYSGANVLTF
NA	TRBV5-1	TRBJ2-3	NA	TGCGCCAGCAGTCCGGGGGTCCACACAGATACGCAGTATTTT	CASSPGVHTDTQYF
NA	TRBV5-8	TRBJ1-1	NA	TGTGCCAGCAGCTTACCGGGGGATCCTGAAGCTTTCTTT	CASSLPGDPEAFF
NA	TRBV4-3	TRBJ2-3	NA	TGCGCCAGCAGCCACCCCCAAGATACGCAGTATTTT	CASSHPQDTQYF